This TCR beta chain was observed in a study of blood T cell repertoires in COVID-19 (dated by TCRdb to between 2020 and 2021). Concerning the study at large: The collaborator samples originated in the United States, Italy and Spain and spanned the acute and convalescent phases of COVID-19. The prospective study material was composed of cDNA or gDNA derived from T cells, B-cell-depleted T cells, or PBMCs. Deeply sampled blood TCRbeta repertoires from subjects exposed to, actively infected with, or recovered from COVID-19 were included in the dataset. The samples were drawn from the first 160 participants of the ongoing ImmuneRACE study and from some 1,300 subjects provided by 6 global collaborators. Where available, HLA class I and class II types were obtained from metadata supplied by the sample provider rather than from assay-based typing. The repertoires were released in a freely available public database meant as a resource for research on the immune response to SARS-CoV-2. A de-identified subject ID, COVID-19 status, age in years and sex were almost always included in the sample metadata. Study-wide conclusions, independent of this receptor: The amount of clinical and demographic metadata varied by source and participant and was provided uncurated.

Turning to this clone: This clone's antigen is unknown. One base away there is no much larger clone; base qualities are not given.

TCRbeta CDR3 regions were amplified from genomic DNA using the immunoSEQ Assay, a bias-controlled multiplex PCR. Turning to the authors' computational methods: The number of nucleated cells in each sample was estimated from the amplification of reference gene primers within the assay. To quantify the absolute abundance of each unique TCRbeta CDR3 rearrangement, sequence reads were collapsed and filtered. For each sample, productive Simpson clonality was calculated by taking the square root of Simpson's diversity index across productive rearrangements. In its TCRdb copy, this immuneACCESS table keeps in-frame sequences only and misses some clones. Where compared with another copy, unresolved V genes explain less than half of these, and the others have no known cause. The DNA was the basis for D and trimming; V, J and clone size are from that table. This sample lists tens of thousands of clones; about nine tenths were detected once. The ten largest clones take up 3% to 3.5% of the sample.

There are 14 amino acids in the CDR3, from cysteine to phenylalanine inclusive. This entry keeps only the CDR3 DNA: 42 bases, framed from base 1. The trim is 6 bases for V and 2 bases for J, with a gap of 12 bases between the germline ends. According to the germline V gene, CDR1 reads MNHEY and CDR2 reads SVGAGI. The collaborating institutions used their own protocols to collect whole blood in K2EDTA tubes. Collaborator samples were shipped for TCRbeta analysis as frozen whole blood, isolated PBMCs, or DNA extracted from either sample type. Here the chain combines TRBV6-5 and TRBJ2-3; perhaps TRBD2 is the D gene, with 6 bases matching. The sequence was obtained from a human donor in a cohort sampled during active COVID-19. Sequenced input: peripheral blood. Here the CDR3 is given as CASSRGLHTDTQYF. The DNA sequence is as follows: TGTGCCAGCAGCCGCGGACTACACACAGATACGCAGTATTTT.